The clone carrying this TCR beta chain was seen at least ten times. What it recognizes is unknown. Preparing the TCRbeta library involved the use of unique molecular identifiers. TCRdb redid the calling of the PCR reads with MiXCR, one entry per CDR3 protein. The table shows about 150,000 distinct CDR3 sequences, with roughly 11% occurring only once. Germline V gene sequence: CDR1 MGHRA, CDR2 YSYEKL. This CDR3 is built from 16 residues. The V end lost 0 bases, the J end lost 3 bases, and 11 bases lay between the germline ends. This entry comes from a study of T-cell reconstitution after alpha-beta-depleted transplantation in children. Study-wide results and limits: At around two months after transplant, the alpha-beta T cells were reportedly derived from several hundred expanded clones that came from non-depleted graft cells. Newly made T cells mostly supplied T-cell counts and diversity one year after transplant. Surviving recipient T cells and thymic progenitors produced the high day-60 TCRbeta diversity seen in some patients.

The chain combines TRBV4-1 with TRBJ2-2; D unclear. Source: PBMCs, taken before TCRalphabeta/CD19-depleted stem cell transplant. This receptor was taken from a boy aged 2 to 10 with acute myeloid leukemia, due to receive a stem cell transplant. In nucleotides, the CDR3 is TGCGCCAGCAGCCAAGATCTTCGAACCCACACCGGGGAGCTGTTTTTT. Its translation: CASSQDLRTHTGELFF.